This T cell receptor (beta chain) is from a study of OX40 agonist ivuxolimab in advanced cancers. Turning to the study itself: Eligibility rules accepted prior anti-PD-1, anti-PD-L1 or anti-CTLA-4 therapy, and 40% to 50% had some.

Here immunoSEQ multiplex PCR was the method, and the copy in TCRdb shows in-frame clones only, minus some. The table lists roughly 15,000 clones, roughly 77% of them singletons. Trimming took 6 bases from V and 1 from J, leaving 10 bases between them. Per the germline V gene, CDR1 is SGDLS and CDR2 is YYNGEE. The CDR3 runs 13 residues. Prior autoimmune disease or systemic immunosuppression barred patients. Broader study findings: Certain nonresponders likewise exhibited a low normalized T-cell clonal expansion.

The sample holds a few counts of this clone. Its antigen is still unknown. The clonotype was recovered from an adult with an advanced solid tumor such as melanoma, head and neck, liver or kidney cancer. The chain uses TRBV9 and TRBJ1-1; no reliable D call. Sequencing was performed on CD4+ or CD8+ T cells sorted from blood, taken in a trial of the OX40 agonist ivuxolimab. The CDR3 DNA reads TGTGCCAGCAACCAGTACCCGAACACTGAAGCTTTCTTT. It codes for CASNQYPNTEAFF.